These 3 T cell receptor beta chains share one sample of origin, sequenced in a study of cytomegalovirus exposure and HLA in healthy donors. Primers included in the PCR were 60 Vbeta and 13 Jbeta primers. The repertoire was sequenced with immunoSEQ multiplex PCR; TCRdb's copy has only in-frame clones and lacks some. The sample has around 70,000 clones; 60% to 65% are singletons. The sequencing input was PBMCs. Every receptor here comes from a man in his thirties or forties in good health and CMV-seronegative.

This clone came up a few times. The rearrangement links TRBV5-1 to TRBJ2-7; 7 bases agree with TRBD1. V lost 0 bases to trimming and J lost 6 bases; unmatched junction nucleotides: 12. CDR3 size: 16 residues. The germline V gene has CDR1 SGHRS and CDR2 YFSETQ. The CDR3 sequence: CASSLDEGNRGVEQYF. The CDR3 nucleotides are TGCGCCAGCAGCTTGGATGAAGGGAACAGGGGCGTCGAGCAGTACTTC.

The CDR3 region has the DNA TGTGCCTGGAGCCCTTCGACAGGGGCGCCCAATTCACCGACCTACGAGCAGTACTTC. It is translated as CAWSPSTGAPNSPTYEQYF. The chain combines TRBV30 with TRBJ2-7; 8 bases align to TRBD1. The junction had 21 bases not matched to a gene; V was cut back by 3 bases and J by 2 bases. The CDR3 runs 19 residues. The germline V gene has CDR1 GTSNPN and CDR2 SVGIG (reference sequence).

As DNA, the CDR3 is TGTGCCACTAGCGGGGGAAACGCCAATGAGCAGTTCTTC. Translating it yields CATSGGNANEQFF. This chain connects TRBV9 to TRBJ2-1, with 10 nucleotides matching TRBD2. The CDR3 runs to 13 residues. Germline V gene sequence: CDR1 SGDLS, CDR2 YYNGEE. After removal of 9 bases from V and 6 bases from J, the junction contained 6 bases not matched to a gene.